A selection of T cell receptor beta chains follows, all from one sample in a study of graft-versus-host responses after intestinal transplantation. Measured with immunoSEQ multiplex PCR; TCRdb has only the in-frame clones, and not every one. The sample holds some 18,000 clones; 90% are singletons and the top ten take under 2%. The input for sequencing was PBMCs, taken around 350 days after transplant. The receptor source for this set is a human patient who received an intestinal transplant, so some T cells may come from the graft donor. The CDR3 runs from the conserved cysteine through the conserved F or W. A D gene is named only where the DNA matches it firmly. Where a row states a size, it is once, few, many or the class of an expanded clone; other rows omit it.

V gene	D gene	clone size	J gene	CDR3 protein	CDR3 DNA
TRBV4-1	-	-	TRBJ2-3	CASSQERTTDTQYF	TGCGCCAGCAGCCAAGAACGTACCACAGATACGCAGTATTTT
TRBV5-6	-	-	TRBJ2-7	CASSFATVSSYEQYF	TGTGCCAGCAGCTTTGCGACCGTCAGCTCCTACGAGCAGTACTTC
TRBV7-2	TRBD2	-	TRBJ2-7	CASSALAGGSYEQYF	TGTGCCAGCAGCGCCTTAGCGGGGGGGAGCTACGAGCAGTACTTC
TRBV6-1	-	-	TRBJ1-5	CASSDPSRPQHF	TGTGCCAGCAGTGACCCATCTCGGCCCCAGCATTTT
TRBV14	TRBD1	-	TRBJ2-5	CASSQDTGGIWETQYF	TGTGCCAGCAGCCAAGACACAGGGGGCATCTGGGAGACCCAGTACTTC
TRBV6-5	-	few	TRBJ1-1	CASSLQGRTEAFF	TGTGCCAGCAGTTTACAGGGCAGAACTGAAGCTTTCTTT
TRBV4-2	TRBD2	-	TRBJ2-5	CASSQGLAGGIGETQYF	TGTGCCAGCAGCCAAGGACTAGCGGGGGGAATAGGGGAGACCCAGTACTTC
TRBV6-4	TRBD2	-	TRBJ2-1	CASSDLAGGNEQFF	TGTGCCAGCAGTGACTTAGCGGGGGGCAATGAGCAGTTCTTC
TRBV6-5	-	-	TRBJ2-2	CASSYSNTGELFF	TGTGCCAGCAGTTACTCGAACACCGGGGAGCTGTTTTTT
TRBV28	-	-	TRBJ1-2	CASSLGDSGYGYTF	TGTGCCAGCAGTTTGGGTGACTCAGGCTATGGCTACACCTTC